Presented here are 4 T cell receptor beta chains from one specimen sequenced in a study of early T cells in non-severe SARS-CoV-2 infection. Each CDR3 protein gets one entry after TCRdb re-called the 5' RACE reads with MiXCR. Of 20,000 to 25,000 distinct CDR3 sequences in the sample, around 5% are singletons; the top ten hold roughly 5%. Input material: whole blood. These receptors came from an adult who was a healthcare worker with PCR-confirmed SARS-CoV-2 infection or an uninfected control (not recorded which).

By its share, this clonotype is medium-sized. The J gene is TRBJ2-7, the V gene TRBV10-2; 10 nucleotides agree with TRBD1. With 3 bases clipped from V and 3 bases from J, the junction kept 5 bases outside the gene matches. Germline V lookup: CDR1 WSHSY, CDR2 SAAADI. CDR3 length equals 15 residues. The CDR3 region has the DNA TGCGCCAGCAGTGAACCGACAGGGGGCAGCTACGAGCAGTACTTC. Translating gives CASSEPTGGSYEQYF.

This clonotype was seen at least ten times. V usage is TRBV7-2 and J usage is TRBJ2-5; either TRBD1 or TRBD2 may supply D (6 bases each). The V end was cut by 1 base, the J end by 5 bases, with 14 bases between. CDR3 length: 15 amino acids. Germline V lookup: CDR1 SGHTA, CDR2 FQGNSA. The CDR3 sequence is CASSLEGGRSETQYF. The CDR3, as DNA: TGTGCCAGCAGCTTAGAAGGGGGGCGCTCGGAGACCCAGTACTTC. The variable domain in full, with the rest retrieved from reference TRBV7-2 and TRBJ2-5, is GAGVSQSPSNKVTEKGKDVELRCDPISGHTALYWYRQSLGQGLEFLIYFQGNSAPDKSGLPSDRFSAERTGGSVSTLTIQRTQQEDSAVYLCASSLEGGRSETQYFGPGTRLLVL.

The V gene is TRBV14, the J gene TRBJ2-3; D gene ambiguous. V lost 1 base to trimming and J lost 5 bases, with 10 bases between them. This CDR3 has 14 residues. CDR1 is SGHDN, CDR2 FVKESK, per germline. The CDR3 is CASSQVGSGDTQYF. CDR3 DNA: TGTGCCAGCAGCCAAGTTGGGTCCGGAGATACGCAGTATTTT.

This clonotype was observed many times. The chain recombines TRBV5-4 with TRBJ1-1; TRBD1 matches at 9 bases. CDR3 length: 14 residues. CDR1 is SGHNT and CDR2 is YYREEE in the germline V gene (reference sequence). V trimming: 4 bases; J trimming: 1 base; junction bases outside the gene matches: 2. The CDR3 loop reads CASSKGQGNTEAFF. The CDR3 region has the DNA TGTGCCAGCAGCAAGGGACAGGGGAACACTGAAGCTTTCTTT.